This record covers a single T cell receptor beta chain. The antigen is unknown. The investigators amplified TCR beta CDR3 regions from RNA transcripts. The HTBI primer set served for first-round RT-PCR of the TCR CDR3. TCRdb re-called the multiplex PCR reads with MiXCR, one entry per CDR3 protein. The data hold roughly 500,000 distinct CDR3 sequences, with approximately 23% observed a single time. This specimen belongs to a study of T cells in Graves' hyperthyroidism and ophthalmopathy. Study-level findings and limits: A 13 V-J signature model discriminated ophthalmopathy versus stable hyperthyroidism.

Diagnosing involved the use of clinical symptoms, serum thyroxine and TRAb, thyroid ultrasound and orbital computed tomography. From more than 9.5 ml of fresh peripheral blood, PBMCs were isolated. CDR1 SGHAT and CDR2 FQNNGV come from the germline V gene. The CDR3 has 17 amino acids. V was pared by 3 bases and J by 2 bases, with 6 bases of the junction left unmatched. Sequenced sample: blood. V and J are TRBV11-2 and TRBJ2-7, with 14 bases identical to TRBD2. The TCR was taken from a woman between 65 and 79 years old with Graves' ophthalmopathy. CDR3 region: CASSFGRLAGGTYEQYF. CDR3 DNA sequence: TGTGCCAGCAGCTTCGGTAGACTAGCGGGAGGGACCTACGAGCAGTACTTC.